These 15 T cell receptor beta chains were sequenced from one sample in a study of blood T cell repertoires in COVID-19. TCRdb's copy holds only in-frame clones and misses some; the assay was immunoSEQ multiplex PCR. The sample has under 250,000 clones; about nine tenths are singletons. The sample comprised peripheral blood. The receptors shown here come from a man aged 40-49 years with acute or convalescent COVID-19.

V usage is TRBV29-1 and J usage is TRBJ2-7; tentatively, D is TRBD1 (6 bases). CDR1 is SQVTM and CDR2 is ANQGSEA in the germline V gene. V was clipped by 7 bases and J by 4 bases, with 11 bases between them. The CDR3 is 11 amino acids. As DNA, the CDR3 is TGCAGCGCCCAGGGGTTGTACGAGCAGTACTTC. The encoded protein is CSAQGLYEQYF.

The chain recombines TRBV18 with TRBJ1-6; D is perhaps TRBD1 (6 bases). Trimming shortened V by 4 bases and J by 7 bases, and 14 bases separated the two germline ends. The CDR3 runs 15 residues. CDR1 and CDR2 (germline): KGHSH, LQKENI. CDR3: CASSLLGGPNSPLHF. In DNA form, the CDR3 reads TGTGCCAGCTCACTACTCGGGGGGCCAAATTCACCCCTCCACTTT.

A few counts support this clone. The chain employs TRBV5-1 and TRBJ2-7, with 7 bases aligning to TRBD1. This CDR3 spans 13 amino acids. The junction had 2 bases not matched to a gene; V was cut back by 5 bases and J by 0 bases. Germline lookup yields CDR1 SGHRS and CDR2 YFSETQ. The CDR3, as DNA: TGCGCCAGCAGGACAGGGATCTCCTACGAGCAGTACTTC. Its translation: CASRTGISYEQYF.

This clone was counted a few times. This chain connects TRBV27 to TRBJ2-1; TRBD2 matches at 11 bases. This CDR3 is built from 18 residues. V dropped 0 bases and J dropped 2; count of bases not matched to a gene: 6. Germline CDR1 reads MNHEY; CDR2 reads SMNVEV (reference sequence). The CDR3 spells CASSLSFPTSGTYNEQFF. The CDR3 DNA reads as TGTGCCAGCAGTTTATCCTTCCCGACTAGCGGGACCTACAATGAGCAGTTCTTC.

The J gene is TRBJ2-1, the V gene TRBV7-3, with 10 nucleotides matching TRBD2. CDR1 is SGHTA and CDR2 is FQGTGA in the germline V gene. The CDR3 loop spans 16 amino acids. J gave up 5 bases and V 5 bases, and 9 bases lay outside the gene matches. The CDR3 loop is CASSPTLAGTHNEQFF. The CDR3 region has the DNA TGTGCCAGCAGCCCGACACTAGCGGGAACCCACAATGAGCAGTTCTTC.

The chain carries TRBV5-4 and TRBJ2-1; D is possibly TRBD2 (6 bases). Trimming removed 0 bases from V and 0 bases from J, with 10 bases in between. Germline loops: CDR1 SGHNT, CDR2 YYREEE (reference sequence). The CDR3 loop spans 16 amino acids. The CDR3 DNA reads TGTGCCAGCAGCTTGGGCGCGGGGCTCTCCTACAATGAGCAGTTCTTC. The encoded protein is CASSLGAGLSYNEQFF.

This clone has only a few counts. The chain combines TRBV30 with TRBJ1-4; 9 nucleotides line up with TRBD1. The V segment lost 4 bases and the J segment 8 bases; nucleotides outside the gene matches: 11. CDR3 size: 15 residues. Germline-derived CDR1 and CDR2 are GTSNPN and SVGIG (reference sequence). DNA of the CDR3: TGTGCCTGGAATCAAGAGGGACAGGGAAAAGAAAAACTGTTTTTT. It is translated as CAWNQEGQGKEKLFF.

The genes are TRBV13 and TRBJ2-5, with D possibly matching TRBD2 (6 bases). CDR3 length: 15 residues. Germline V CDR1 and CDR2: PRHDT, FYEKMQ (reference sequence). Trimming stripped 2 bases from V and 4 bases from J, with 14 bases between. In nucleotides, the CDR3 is TGTGCCAGCAGCTTAAGCGGATCCGGGAGAGAGACCCAGTACTTC. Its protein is CASSLSGSGRETQYF. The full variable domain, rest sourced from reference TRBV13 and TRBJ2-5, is AAGVIQSPRHLIKEKRETATLKCYPIPRHDTVYWYQQGPGQDPQFLISFYEKMQSDKGSIPDRFSAQQFSDYHSELNMSSLELGDSALYFCASSLSGSGRETQYFGPGTRLLVL.

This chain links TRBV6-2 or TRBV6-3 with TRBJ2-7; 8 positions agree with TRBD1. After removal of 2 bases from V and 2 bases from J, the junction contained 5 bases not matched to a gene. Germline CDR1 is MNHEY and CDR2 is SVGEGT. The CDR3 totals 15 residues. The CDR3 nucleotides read TGTGCCAGCAGTTACCCCGGACAGGGTACCTACGAGCAGTACTTC. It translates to CASSYPGQGTYEQYF.

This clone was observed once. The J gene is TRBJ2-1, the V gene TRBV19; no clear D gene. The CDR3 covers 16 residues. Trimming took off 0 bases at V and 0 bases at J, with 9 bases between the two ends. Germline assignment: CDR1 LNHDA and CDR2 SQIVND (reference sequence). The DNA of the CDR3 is TGTGCCAGTAGTATAGATAGAGCGAGCTCCTACAATGAGCAGTTCTTC. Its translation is CASSIDRASSYNEQFF. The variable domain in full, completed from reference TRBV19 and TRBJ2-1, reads DGGITQSPKYLFRKEGQNVTLSCEQNLNHDAMYWYRQDPGQGLRLIYYSQIVNDFQKGDIAEGYSVSREKKESFPLTVTSAQKNPTAFYLCASSIDRASSYNEQFFGPGTRLTVL.

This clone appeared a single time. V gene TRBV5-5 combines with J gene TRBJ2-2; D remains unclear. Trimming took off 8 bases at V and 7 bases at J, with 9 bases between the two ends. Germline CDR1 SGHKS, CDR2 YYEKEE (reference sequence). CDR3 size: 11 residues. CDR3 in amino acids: CASIGRGELFF. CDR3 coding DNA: TGTGCCAGTATCGGTCGCGGGGAGCTGTTTTTT.

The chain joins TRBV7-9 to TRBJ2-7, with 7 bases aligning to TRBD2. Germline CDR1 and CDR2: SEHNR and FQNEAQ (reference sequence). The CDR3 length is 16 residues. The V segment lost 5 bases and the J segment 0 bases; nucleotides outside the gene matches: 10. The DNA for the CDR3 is TGTGCCAGCAGCGACCGGGACTACTGGAGCTCCTACGAGCAGTACTTC. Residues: CASSDRDYWSSYEQYF.

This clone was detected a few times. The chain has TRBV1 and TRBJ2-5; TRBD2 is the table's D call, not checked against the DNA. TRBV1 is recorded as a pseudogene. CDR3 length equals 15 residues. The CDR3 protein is CTSSSGLTYQETQYF. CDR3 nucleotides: TGCACCAGCAGCTCGGGACTGACGTACCAAGAGACCCAGTACTTC.

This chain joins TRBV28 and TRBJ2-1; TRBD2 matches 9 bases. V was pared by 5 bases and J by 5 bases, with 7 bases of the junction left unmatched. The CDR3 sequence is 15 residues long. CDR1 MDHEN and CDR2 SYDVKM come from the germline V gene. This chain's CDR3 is CASSLVAGVDNEQFF. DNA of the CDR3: TGTGCCAGCAGTCTAGTAGCGGGAGTGGACAATGAGCAGTTCTTC.

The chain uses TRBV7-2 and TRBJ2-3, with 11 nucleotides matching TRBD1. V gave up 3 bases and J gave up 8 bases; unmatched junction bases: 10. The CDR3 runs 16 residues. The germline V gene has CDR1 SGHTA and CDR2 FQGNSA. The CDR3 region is CASSFTGTGGQGTQYF. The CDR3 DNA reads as TGTGCCAGCAGCTTCACCGGGACAGGGGGACAGGGTACGCAGTATTTT.